A single sample gave rise to the 20 T cell receptor beta chains below, sequenced in a study of tumor and adjacent non-tumor tissue in lung cancer. The template was RNA from unsorted bulk tissue. The normal lung tissue was taken more than 3 cm from the tumor edge. TCRbeta libraries were built with three rounds of nested PCR, modified from ARM-PCR. TCRdb itself ran the multiplex PCR reads through MiXCR, one entry per CDR3 protein. This table holds about 100,000 distinct CDR3 sequences, 65% found once. Input material: distant non-tumor lung tissue. The receptors shown here come from a man between 25 and 39 years old with non-small cell lung cancer.

The rearrangement joins TRBV6-5 to TRBJ2-5; D gene uncertain. CDR1 is MNHEY, CDR2 SVGAGI, per germline. CDR3 length equals 14 residues. Trimming left V 9 bases short and J 1 base short, with 15 bases between. In DNA, the CDR3 is TGTGCCAGTAGACACCCGGGCCCCCAAGAGACCCAGTACTTC. As protein: CASRHPGPQETQYF.

In regard to this clonotype: The junction does not match germline at one end; this may be a read error. The rearrangement uses TRBV7-8 and TRBJ2-7; 10 positions agree with TRBD2. CDR1 SGHVS and CDR2 FQNEAQ come from the germline V gene. CDR3 length: 15 residues. The CDR3 coding sequence is TGTGCCAGCAGCATTTTAGCGGGAGGCACCTACGATCAGTACTTC. It is translated as CASSILAGGTYDQYF.

The chain combines TRBV20-1 with TRBJ2-7; D remains ambiguous. Trimming pared 3 bases from V and 3 bases from J, leaving 15 bases between. The germline V gene has CDR1 DFQATT and CDR2 SNEGSKA (reference sequence). The CDR3 sequence is 14 residues long. CDR3 region: CSASREGTGYEQYF. CDR3 in DNA: TGCAGTGCTAGCCGAGAAGGCACGGGCTACGAGCAGTACTTC.

Regarding this clonotype: An end of the junction does not agree with germline; a read error may underlie this. The chain is built from TRBV7-9 and TRBJ2-1; 7 nucleotides align to TRBD1. From germline, CDR1 is SEHNR and CDR2 FQNEAQ (reference sequence). The CDR3 length is 14 residues. The CDR3 loop reads CANSYTGRGNEQFF. The CDR3 bases are TGTGCCAACAGCTATACAGGCAGGGGGAATGAGCAGTTCTTC. The full variable domain, its missing parts supplied by reference TRBV7-9 and TRBJ2-1, is DTGVSQNPRHKITKRGQNVTFRCDPISEHNRLYWYRQTLGQGPEFLTYFQNEAQLEKSRLLSDRFSAERPKGSFSTLEIQRTEQGDSAMYLCANSYTGRGNEQFFGPGTRLTVL.

On this clonotype: One junction end disagrees with the germline gene, perhaps due to a read error. This chain links TRBV12-3 or TRBV12-4 with TRBJ2-5, with D hard to call. The CDR3 contains 13 residues. CDR3 coding DNA: TGTGCCAGCGCCTCTAGGGATCAGGAGACCAAGTACTTC. It yields the protein CASASRDQETKYF.

This clonotype was recorded at least ten times. The chain has TRBV6-1 and TRBJ1-6; 7 bases fit TRBD1. This CDR3 spans 13 amino acids. Germline V CDR1 and CDR2: MNHNS, SASEGT. The trim removed 8 bases at V and 8 bases at J, leaving 6 bases unmatched. DNA of the CDR3: TGTGCCAGCTTGCGGGACAGAGATTCACCCCTCCACTTT. Its protein product is CASLRDRDSPLHF.

This chain links TRBV10-3 with TRBJ1-2, with 9 bases matching TRBD1. The length of the CDR3 is 15 residues. CDR1 is ENHRY, CDR2 SYGVKD, per germline. The V segment lost 9 bases and the J segment 0 bases; nucleotides outside the gene matches: 8. CDR3 DNA sequence: TGTGCCATTAATGGGACAGGGTCAGCTAACTATGGCTACACCTTC. Translated: CAINGTGSANYGYTF.

Notes on this clonotype: Being one base from a much bigger clone, this may be a read error. V gene TRBV7-8 combines with J gene TRBJ1-1, with a possible D match to TRBD1 (5 bases). CDR1 is SGHVS, CDR2 FQNEAQ, per germline. The CDR3 covers 14 residues. V lost 5 bases to trimming and J lost 0 bases, with 10 bases between them. The CDR3 sequence is CASSARQMNTEAFF. The CDR3 coding sequence is TGTGCCAGCAGCGCGCGACAGATGAACACTGAAGCTTTCTTT.

This clonotype was seen many times. The chain links TRBV4-1 to TRBJ2-3; no clear D gene. The CDR3 runs 12 residues. Trimming took off 10 bases at V and 2 bases at J, with 10 bases between the two ends. Germline values: CDR1 MGHRA, CDR2 YSYEKL. This chain's CDR3 is CANSSSTDTQYF. The CDR3 DNA sequence: TGCGCCAACTCGAGCTCCACAGATACGCAGTATTTT.

The chain recombines TRBV6-6 with TRBJ1-1; D might be TRBD1 (6 bases). The CDR3 sequence is 13 residues long. Germline values: CDR1 MNHNY, CDR2 SVGAGI (reference sequence). DNA of the CDR3: TGTGTCAACAACCGGGGGCCGGACACTGAAGCTTTCTTT. Translating it yields CVNNRGPDTEAFF.

Of note for this clonotype: A much larger clone is a single base away; this may be a read error. J is TRBJ1-1 and V is TRBV12-3 or TRBV12-4; 9 nucleotides line up with TRBD1. The CDR3 has 14 amino acids. The chain's CDR3 is CASSRDRANTEAIF. The DNA for the CDR3 is TGTGCCAGCAGTCGGGACAGGGCGAACACTGAAGCTATCTTT.

Concerning this clonotype itself: The junction departs from the called germline gene at one end, perhaps through a read error. CDR3 protein: CAISVSGVVGELFF. For the CDR3, the DNA is TGTGCCATCAGCGTTAGCGGGGTGGTCGGGGAGCTGTTTTTT. The J gene is TRBJ2-2, the V gene TRBV11-2, with 8 nucleotides matching TRBD2. Per the germline V gene, CDR1 is SGHAT and CDR2 is FQNNGV. CDR3 length: 14 residues.

The gene calls are TRBV12-5 and TRBJ2-1; TRBD2 matches at 7 bases. In germline, CDR1 is LGHNT, CDR2 FRNRAP. The CDR3 contains 15 residues. J lost 7 bases, V lost 3 bases, and 9 bases had no gene match. DNA for the CDR3: TGTGCTAGTGGTTTAAGCGGGACCCTACGTAATGAGCAGTTCTTC. Translating it yields CASGLSGTLRNEQFF.

Comments on this clonotype: Being one base from a much bigger clone, this may be a read error. The chain is built from TRBV24-1 and TRBJ2-4, with D perhaps TRBD1 or TRBD2 (6 bases each). The CDR3 sequence is 14 residues long. The V gene's germline CDR1 is KGHDR and CDR2 SFDVKD. V dropped 5 bases and J dropped 8 bases, with 15 bases sitting between them. The CDR3, as DNA: TGTGCCACCAGTGCGGGGGCGCAGAGGGACATTCAGTACTTC. Its translation is CATSAGAQRDIQYF.

A note on this clonotype: The junction shows a germline mismatch at one end, possibly a read error. The chain is built from TRBV11-2 and TRBJ2-2; D remains unclear. The germline CDR1 and CDR2 sequences are SGHAT and FQNNGV. This CDR3 comprises 14 residues. CDR3 sequence reads: CVSSSKSNIGELFF. DNA of the CDR3: TGTGTCAGCAGCAGTAAAAGTAACATCGGGGAGCTGTTTTTT. The full variable domain, its missing parts supplied by reference TRBV11-2 and TRBJ2-2, is EAGVAQSPRYKIIEKRQSVAFWCNPISGHATLYWYQQILGQGPKLLIQFQNNGVVDDSQLPKDRFSAERLKGVDSTLKIQPAKLEDSAVYLCVSSSKSNIGELFFGEGSRLTVL.

This clonotype has at least ten counts. The chain combines TRBV6-6 with TRBJ2-1; no definite D call. Per the germline V gene, CDR1 is MNHNY and CDR2 is SVGAGI (reference sequence). This CDR3 spans 16 amino acids. The V end lost 7 bases, the J end lost 4 bases, and 20 bases lay between the germline ends. The CDR3 protein is CASTDPSVGFYNEQFF. In DNA, the CDR3 is TGTGCCAGCACCGACCCATCGGTCGGCTTTTACAATGAGCAGTTCTTC.

A word on this clonotype: This sequence may be a read error, since a much larger clone differs from it by one base. The chain recombines TRBV29-1 with TRBJ1-2, with TRBD1 identical over 7 bases. This CDR3 region has 15 residues. CDR1 SQVTM and CDR2 ANQGSEA come from the germline V gene. The CDR3 spells CSVIWGSGRGIGYPF. Here the CDR3 DNA reads TGCAGCGTTATTTGGGGATCTGGCAGGGGGATTGGCTACCCCTTC.

Many counts were recorded for this clonotype. This chain uses TRBV6-5 with TRBJ2-1, with D hard to call. Trimming pared 0 bases from V and 8 bases from J, leaving 14 bases between. Germline V lookup: CDR1 MNHEY, CDR2 SVGAGI. This CDR3 contains 15 residues. The CDR3 reads CASSYSRGSIHEQFF. The CDR3 region has the DNA TGTGCCAGCAGTTACTCGAGAGGAAGCATTCATGAGCAGTTCTTC.

In the case of this clonotype: This clone may be a read error of a much larger clone one base away. The CDR3: CAISDGQAPQETQHF. In DNA form, the CDR3 reads TGTGCCATCAGTGACGGGCAGGCCCCCCAAGAGACCCAGCACTTC. This chain uses TRBV10-3 with TRBJ2-5, with D uncertain. Per the germline V gene, CDR1 is ENHRY and CDR2 is SYGVKD. This CDR3 has 15 amino acids.

The sample holds a few counts of this clonotype. Relative to the germline gene, one junction end is altered; a read error may explain this. The V call is TRBV11-1, the J call TRBJ2-5; D not resolved. Germline V CDR1 and CDR2: SGHAT, FQDESV (reference sequence). The CDR3 is made up of 15 amino acids. CDR3 sequence reads: CASSLAMYRKETQHF. The CDR3 bases are TGTGCCAGCAGCTTAGCGATGTACAGAAAAGAGACCCAGCACTTC.